The next 8 T cell receptor beta chains were all read from a single sample in a study of T cell changes during pregnancy in multiple sclerosis. Clones were sequenced by immunoSEQ multiplex PCR, and TCRdb holds only the in-frame ones, with some missing. In the table there are 55,000 to 65,000 clones, 93% of which are singletons. The source was CD4+ T cells from peripheral blood mononuclear cells, collected before pregnancy. The receptors were sampled from a female donor with multiple sclerosis, enrolled in a pregnancy study.

The chain combines TRBV30 with TRBJ2-7; D gene unclear. The length of the CDR3 is 11 residues. Trimming shortened V by 5 bases and J by 1 base, and 6 bases separated the two germline ends. Looked up from germline, CDR1 is GTSNPN and CDR2 is SVGIG (reference sequence). CDR3 sequence: CAWSRSYEQYF. The CDR3 region has the DNA TGTGCCTGGTCGAGGTCCTACGAGCAGTACTTC.

This chain connects TRBV4-1 to TRBJ2-7, with D possibly being TRBD1 (7 bases). The CDR3 has 16 residues. V lost 3 bases and J 4 bases, leaving 19 bases between the germline ends. Germline V gene sequence: CDR1 MGHRA, CDR2 YSYEKL. The CDR3, as DNA: TGCGCCAGCAGCCAGGACAACAGGGGAGGACTGTACGAGCAGTACTTC. It encodes CASSQDNRGGLYEQYF.

This clone was recorded once. This chain connects TRBV30 to TRBJ2-5; 7 bases are shared with TRBD1. With V trimmed by 4 bases and J by 4 bases, 18 bases remained unmatched. This CDR3 comprises 17 residues. CDR1 GTSNPN and CDR2 SVGIG come from the germline V gene (reference sequence). The CDR3 loop is CAWTFGGSTGVLETQYF. CDR3 bases: TGTGCCTGGACTTTCGGAGGATCAACAGGGGTTTTAGAGACCCAGTACTTC.

J is TRBJ1-5 and V is TRBV12-5, with 7 bases aligning to TRBD1. Per germline, CDR1 LGHNT and CDR2 FRNRAP. V lost 6 bases and J lost 0; bases outside the gene matches: 5. The CDR3 spans 15 residues. The CDR3 loop reads CASGLTGISNQPQHF. The CDR3 DNA follows: TGTGCTAGTGGCTTGACAGGGATTAGCAATCAGCCCCAGCATTTT.

This clone was counted once. CDR3 loop: CASRIEDSYEQYF. In DNA form, the CDR3 reads TGTGCCAGCAGGATCGAGGACAGCTACGAGCAGTACTTC. The chain links TRBV6-6 to TRBJ2-7, with D possibly TRBD1 on 6 matching bases. The CDR3 contains 13 residues. Trimming left V 6 bases short and J 3 bases short, with 12 bases between. CDR1 MNHNY and CDR2 SVGAGI come from the germline V gene (reference sequence).

The CDR3 DNA is TGTGCCAGTAGTAGAGGGACACCTCCCTACGAGCAGTACTTC. This gives the protein CASSRGTPPYEQYF. V and J are TRBV19 and TRBJ2-7; TRBD1 is a possible D gene (6 bases). V was shortened by 4 bases and J by 2 bases, with 12 bases between the two germline ends. Germline V CDR1 and CDR2: LNHDA, SQIVND (reference sequence). This CDR3 region has 14 residues.

The gene calls are TRBV5-6 and TRBJ2-5, with 12 nucleotides matching TRBD1. CDR1 SGHDT and CDR2 YYEEEE come from the germline V gene. Trimming removed 5 bases from V and 5 bases from J; junction bases left unmatched: 4. The CDR3 runs 14 residues. The CDR3: CASRGTGGEETQYF. CDR3 nucleotides: TGTGCCAGCAGGGGGACAGGGGGCGAGGAGACCCAGTACTTC. The variable domain in full, with the rest retrieved from reference TRBV5-6 and TRBJ2-5, is DAGVTQSPTHLIKTRGQQVTLRCSPKSGHDTVSWYQQALGQGPQFIFQYYEEEERQRGNFPDRFSGHQFPNYSSELNVNALLLGDSALYLCASRGTGGEETQYFGPGTRLLVL.

This chain connects TRBV7-2 to TRBJ2-3, with D possibly being TRBD2 (7 bases). This CDR3 spans 14 amino acids. V lost 3 bases and J 5 bases, leaving 12 bases between the germline ends. Per the germline V gene, CDR1 is SGHTA and CDR2 is FQGNSA. The CDR3 DNA sequence: TGTGCCAGCAGCTTGTTGGGAGGGGGAGATACGCAGTATTTT. Protein product: CASSLLGGGDTQYF.